One and the same sample provided the 10 T cell receptor beta chains below, sequenced in a study of TIL therapy for anti-PD-1-resistant metastatic lung cancer. The immunoSEQ assay was v3. TCRdb's table, derived via immunoSEQ multiplex PCR, lists solely in-frame clones and lacks some. The data contain more than 20,000 clones, around 81% of them singletons. Time point of the sample: pre-treatment sample, taken before nivolumab and TIL therapy. The source material was blood, sampled at baseline. These receptors were taken from a person aged 25 to 80 with non-small cell lung cancer.

The chain links TRBV7-2 to TRBJ1-1; D unclear. Germline CDR1 and CDR2: SGHTA and FQGNSA. This CDR3 has 13 amino acids. V was cut by 3 bases and J by 3 bases, with 8 bases left in between. CDR3 DNA sequence: TGTGCCAGCAGCTTTAATCTAGACACTGAAGCTTTCTTT. This encodes CASSFNLDTEAFF. Together with reference TRBV7-2 and TRBJ1-1, the CDR3 gives the full variable domain: GAGVSQSPSNKVTEKGKDVELRCDPISGHTALYWYRQSLGQGLEFLIYFQGNSAPDKSGLPSDRFSAERTGGSVSTLTIQRTQQEDSAVYLCASSFNLDTEAFFGQGTRLTVV.

The chain is built from TRBV28 and TRBJ2-2; TRBD1 agrees at 7 bases. Germline assignment: CDR1 MDHEN and CDR2 SYDVKM. This CDR3 is 15 amino acids long. V lost 2 bases and J lost 4; bases outside the gene matches: 4. CDR3 nucleotides: TGTGCCAGCAGTTTAGACAGGGTAGTCACCGGGGAGCTGTTTTTT. It yields the protein CASSLDRVVTGELFF.

The rearrangement links TRBV28 to TRBJ1-6; tentatively, D is TRBD1 (5 bases). Germline CDR1 is MDHEN and CDR2 is SYDVKM. Trimming took off 5 bases at V and 10 bases at J, with 15 bases between the two ends. The CDR3 is made up of 14 amino acids. This CDR3 is CASSRGTGTSPLHF. CDR3 DNA sequence: TGTGCCAGCAGTCGCGGGACGGGAACCTCACCCCTCCACTTT.

The rearrangement uses TRBV14 and TRBJ2-5, with TRBD1 matching 11 bases. Trimming took 0 bases from V and 9 from J; bases not matched to a gene: 12. This CDR3 comprises 17 residues. Germline V CDR1 and CDR2: SGHDN, FVKESK. The CDR3 spells CASSQDSDRGRWEAQYF. The DNA for the CDR3 is TGTGCCAGCAGCCAAGATTCGGACAGGGGGCGGTGGGAGGCCCAGTACTTC.

This chain joins TRBV6-1 and TRBJ2-3, with D perhaps assigned TRBD1 or TRBD2 (6 bases each). CDR1 and CDR2 from the germline V gene are MNHNS and SASEGT. V lost 0 bases to trimming and J lost 0 bases, with 10 bases between them. CDR3 length: 16 residues. The CDR3 bases are TGTGCCAGCAGTGAAGCTACAGGGAGGAGCACAGATACGCAGTATTTT. Protein product: CASSEATGRSTDTQYF.

This clone showed up just a few times. This rearrangement joins TRBV6-1 to TRBJ2-1, with D perhaps matching TRBD1 (5 bases). The CDR3 is 16 residues long. In germline, CDR1 is MNHNS, CDR2 SASEGT. V dropped 4 bases and J dropped 0 bases, with 13 bases sitting between them. In nucleotides, the CDR3 is TGTGCCAGCAGTGCGACAGCGTCGAGCTCCTACAATGAGCAGTTCTTC. It encodes CASSATASSSYNEQFF.

This clone was counted a few times. This rearrangement joins TRBV9 to TRBJ2-1; 8 bases match TRBD2. V was clipped by 2 bases and J by 5 bases; unmatched bases: 3. The CDR3 totals 14 residues. Germline CDR1 SGDLS, CDR2 YYNGEE. The CDR3 region has the DNA TGTGCCAGCAGCGTCGTAGCGGGGAACAATGAGCAGTTCTTC. This translates into CASSVVAGNNEQFF. Filled out from reference TRBV9 and TRBJ2-1, the complete variable domain reads DSGVTQTPKHLITATGQRVTLRCSPRSGDLSVYWYQQSLDQGLQFLIQYYNGEERAKGNILERFSAQQFPDLHSELNLSSLELGDSALYFCASSVVAGNNEQFFGPGTRLTVL.

The chain combines TRBV11-1 with TRBJ1-6; D possibly corresponds to TRBD1 (5 bases). Germline loops: CDR1 SGHAT, CDR2 FQDESV (reference sequence). Trimming removed 0 bases at V and 8 bases at J, with 14 bases between. The CDR3 is 16 amino acids. CDR3 sequence: CASSLASAGSYSPLHF. CDR3 nucleotides: TGTGCCAGCAGCTTAGCGTCGGCAGGGTCGTATTCACCCCTCCACTTT.

The rearrangement joins TRBV6-6 to TRBJ1-5, with D possibly matching TRBD1 (5 bases). Trimming shortened V by 4 bases and J by 3 bases, and 16 bases separated the two germline ends. Germline lookup yields CDR1 MNHNY and CDR2 SVGAGI (reference sequence). The CDR3 is 16 residues long. The CDR3 protein is CASSFPPDSFNQPQHF. Here the CDR3 DNA reads TGTGCCAGCAGTTTTCCTCCCGACAGTTTCAATCAGCCCCAGCATTTT.

A few counts support this clone. CDR3 nucleotide sequence: TGTGCCAGCAGCGAGTCCCGCATGACGGAGACCCAGTACTTC. Its protein product is CASSESRMTETQYF. This rearrangement joins TRBV9 to TRBJ2-5; D remains unclear. The CDR3 runs to 14 residues. V lost 3 bases and J lost 5, with 14 bases in between. CDR1 and CDR2 (germline): SGDLS, YYNGEE. Looking up the rest from reference TRBV9 and TRBJ2-5 gives the full variable domain: DSGVTQTPKHLITATGQRVTLRCSPRSGDLSVYWYQQSLDQGLQFLIQYYNGEERAKGNILERFSAQQFPDLHSELNLSSLELGDSALYFCASSESRMTETQYFGPGTRLLVL.